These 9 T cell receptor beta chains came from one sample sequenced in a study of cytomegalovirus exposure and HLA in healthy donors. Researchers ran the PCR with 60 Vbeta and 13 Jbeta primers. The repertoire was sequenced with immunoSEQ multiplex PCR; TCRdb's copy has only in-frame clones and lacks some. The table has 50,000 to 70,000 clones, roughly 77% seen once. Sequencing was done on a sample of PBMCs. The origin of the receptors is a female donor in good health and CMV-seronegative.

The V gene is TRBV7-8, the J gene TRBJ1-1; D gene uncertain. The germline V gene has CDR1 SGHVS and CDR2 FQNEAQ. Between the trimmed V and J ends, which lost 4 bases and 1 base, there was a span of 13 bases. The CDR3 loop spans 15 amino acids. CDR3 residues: CASSSTPQQNTEAFF. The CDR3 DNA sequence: TGTGCCAGCAGCTCGACACCCCAGCAGAACACTGAAGCTTTCTTT.

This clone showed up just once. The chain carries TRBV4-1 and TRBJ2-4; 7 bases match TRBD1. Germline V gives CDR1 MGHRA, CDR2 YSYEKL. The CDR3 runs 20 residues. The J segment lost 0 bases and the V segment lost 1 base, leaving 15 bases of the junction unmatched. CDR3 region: CASSQVGTEEVKLAKNIQYF. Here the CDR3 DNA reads TGCGCCAGCAGCCAAGTGGGGACAGAGGAAGTCAAACTAGCCAAAAACATTCAGTACTTC.

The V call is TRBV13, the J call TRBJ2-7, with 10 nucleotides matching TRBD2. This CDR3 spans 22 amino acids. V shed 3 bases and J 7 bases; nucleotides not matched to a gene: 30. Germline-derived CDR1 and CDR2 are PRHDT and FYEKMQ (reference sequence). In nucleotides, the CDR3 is TGTGCCAGCAGCTTTCGAACCAAAACCGGGACTAGCGAGTTCTTCGGGAGGAGTGAGCAGTACTTC. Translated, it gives CASSFRTKTGTSEFFGRSEQYF. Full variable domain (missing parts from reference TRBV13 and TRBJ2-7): AAGVIQSPRHLIKEKRETATLKCYPIPRHDTVYWYQQGPGQDPQFLISFYEKMQSDKGSIPDRFSAQQFSDYHSELNMSSLELGDSALYFCASSFRTKTGTSEFFGRSEQYFGPGTRLTVT.

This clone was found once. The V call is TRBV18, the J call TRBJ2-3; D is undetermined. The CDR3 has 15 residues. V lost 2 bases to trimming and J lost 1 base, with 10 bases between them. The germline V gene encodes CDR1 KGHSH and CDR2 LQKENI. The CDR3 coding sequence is TGTGCCAGCTCACCAAAGCGCGACGGCACAGATACGCAGTATTTT. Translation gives CASSPKRDGTDTQYF.

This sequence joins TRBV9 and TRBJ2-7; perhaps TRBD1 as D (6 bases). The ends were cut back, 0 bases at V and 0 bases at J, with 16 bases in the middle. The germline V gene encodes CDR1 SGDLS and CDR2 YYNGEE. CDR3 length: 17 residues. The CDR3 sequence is CASSVGPGQSFSYEQYF. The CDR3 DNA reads TGTGCCAGCAGCGTAGGACCGGGACAAAGTTTCTCCTACGAGCAGTACTTC.

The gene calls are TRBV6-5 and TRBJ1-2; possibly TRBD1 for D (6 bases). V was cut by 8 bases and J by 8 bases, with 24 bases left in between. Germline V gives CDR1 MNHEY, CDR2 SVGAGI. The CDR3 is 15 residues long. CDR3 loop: CASPDTDPPGEGYTF. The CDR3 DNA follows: TGTGCCAGCCCTGATACCGACCCGCCAGGGGAAGGCTACACCTTC.

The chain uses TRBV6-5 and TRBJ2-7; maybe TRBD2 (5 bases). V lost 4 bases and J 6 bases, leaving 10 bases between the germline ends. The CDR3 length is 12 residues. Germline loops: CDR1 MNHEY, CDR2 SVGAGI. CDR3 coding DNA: TGTGCCAGCAGTTTTCTAGCAGGCGAGCAGTACTTC. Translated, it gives CASSFLAGEQYF.

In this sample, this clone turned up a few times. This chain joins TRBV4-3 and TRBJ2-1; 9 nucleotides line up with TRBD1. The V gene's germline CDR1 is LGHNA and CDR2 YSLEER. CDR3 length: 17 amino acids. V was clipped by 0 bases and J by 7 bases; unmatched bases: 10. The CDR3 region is CASSQDIGGTGRNEQFF. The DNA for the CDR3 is TGCGCCAGCAGCCAAGATATCGGGGGGACAGGGCGGAATGAGCAGTTCTTC.

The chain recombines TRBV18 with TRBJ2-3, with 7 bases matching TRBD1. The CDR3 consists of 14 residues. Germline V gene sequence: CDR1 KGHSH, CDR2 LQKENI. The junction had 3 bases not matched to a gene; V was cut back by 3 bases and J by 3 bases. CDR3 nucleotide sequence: TGTGCCAGCTCACCCGTCAGGGGGACAGATACGCAGTATTTT. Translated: CASSPVRGTDTQYF.